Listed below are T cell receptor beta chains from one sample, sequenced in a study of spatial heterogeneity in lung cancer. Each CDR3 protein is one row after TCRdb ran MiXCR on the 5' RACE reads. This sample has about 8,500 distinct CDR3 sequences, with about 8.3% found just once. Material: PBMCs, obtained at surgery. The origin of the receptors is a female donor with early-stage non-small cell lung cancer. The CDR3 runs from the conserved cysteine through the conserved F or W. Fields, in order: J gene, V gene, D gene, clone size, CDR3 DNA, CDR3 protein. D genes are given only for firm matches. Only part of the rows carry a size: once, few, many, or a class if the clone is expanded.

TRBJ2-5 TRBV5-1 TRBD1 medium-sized TGCGCCAGCAGACAGGGGACAGGGAGAGAGACCCAGTACTTC CASRQGTGRETQYF
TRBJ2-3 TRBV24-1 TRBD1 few TGTGCCATACAGGGGGGCCCAGATACGCAGTATTTT CAIQGGPDTQYF
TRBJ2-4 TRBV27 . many TGTGCCAGCGGATTCCGGGAGCGTGCGAACATTCAGTACTTC CASGFRERANIQYF
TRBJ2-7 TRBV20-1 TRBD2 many TGCAGTGCTAGAGATAGCAGGACTAGATATTACGAGCAGTACTTC CSARDSRTRYYEQYF
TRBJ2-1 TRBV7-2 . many TGTGCCAGCAGCCCGCCTAGCAATGAGCAGTTCTTC CASSPPSNEQFF
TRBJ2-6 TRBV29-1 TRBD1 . TGCAGCGTTCCGGGACAGGGGGCTTCTGGGGCCAACGTCCTGACTTTC CSVPGQGASGANVLTF
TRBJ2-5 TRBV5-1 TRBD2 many TGCGCCAGCAGCTTGGCCAACTCGGGAGGGTATGAGACCCAGTACTTC CASSLANSGGYETQYF
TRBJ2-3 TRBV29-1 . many TGCAGCGTTGAAGATCGGCAGGGCACAGATACGCAGTATTTT CSVEDRQGTDTQYF
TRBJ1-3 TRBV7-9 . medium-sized TGTGCCAGCAGCCCCGGCTGGAAAAGTGGAAACACCATATATTTT CASSPGWKSGNTIYF
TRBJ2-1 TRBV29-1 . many TGCAGCGTTCCGGACAGAGCGAACTACAATGAGCAGTTCTTC CSVPDRANYNEQFF
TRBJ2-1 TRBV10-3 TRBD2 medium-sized TGTGCCATTTCCGGGACTAGCAATGAGCAGTTCTTC CAISGTSNEQFF
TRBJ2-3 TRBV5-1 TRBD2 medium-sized TGCGCCAGCAGCGTAGGACTAGCAAGCACAGATACGCAGTATTTT CASSVGLASTDTQYF
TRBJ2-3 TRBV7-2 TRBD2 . TGTGCCAGCAGCTTAAGGGGGACTAGCGGACGCGCAGATACGCAGTATTTT CASSLRGTSGRADTQYF
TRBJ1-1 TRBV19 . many TGTGCCAGTAGTATGGAGCGAAATAGCCACCCGAACACTGAAGCTTTCTTT CASSMERNSHPNTEAFF
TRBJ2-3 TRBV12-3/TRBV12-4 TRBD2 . TGTGCCACGGGGTTAGCGGGAAGCACAGATACGCAGTATTTT CATGLAGSTDTQYF
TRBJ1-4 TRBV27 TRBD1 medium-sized TGTGCCAGCAGTCTCACCGGGACAGGGGTTGAAAAACTGTTTTTT CASSLTGTGVEKLFF
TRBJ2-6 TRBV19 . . TGTGCCAGTAGTTCAGGTAACTCTGGGGCCAACGTCCTGACTTTC CASSSGNSGANVLTF
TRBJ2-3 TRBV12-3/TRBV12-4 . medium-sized TGTGCCAGCAGTTTAGTAACAGGGACCCCAGATACGCAGTATTTT CASSLVTGTPDTQYF
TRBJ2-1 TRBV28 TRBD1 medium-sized TGTGCCAGCAGTTTAGGAGGGACAGGATACAATGAGCAGTTCTTC CASSLGGTGYNEQFF
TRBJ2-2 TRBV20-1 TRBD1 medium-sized TGCAGTGCTCTGGACAGGGTGAGATCCACCGGGGAGCTGTTTTTT CSALDRVRSTGELFF
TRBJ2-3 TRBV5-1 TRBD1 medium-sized TGCGCCAGCAGCCCGTCGGGACAGGGGAGTGATACGCAGTATTTT CASSPSGQGSDTQYF
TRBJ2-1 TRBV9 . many TGTGCCAGCAGCCTCGACAGCCTCTACAATGAGCAGTTCTTC CASSLDSLYNEQFF
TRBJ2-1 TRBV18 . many TGTGCCAGCTCTTCTCGCGGGACCGACTCCTACAATGAGCAGTTCTTC CASSSRGTDSYNEQFF
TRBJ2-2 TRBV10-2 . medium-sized TGCGCCAGCGGTGGTTATCTTGGTCACCCGGGGGCCACCGGGGAGCTGTTTTTT CASGGYLGHPGATGELFF
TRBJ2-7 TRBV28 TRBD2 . TGTGCCAGCATAGCTAGCGGGGCCACCTACGAGCAGTACTTC CASIASGATYEQYF
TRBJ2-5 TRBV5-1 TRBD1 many TGCGCCAGCAGCCATGGGACAGACCAAGAGACCCAGTACTTC CASSHGTDQETQYF
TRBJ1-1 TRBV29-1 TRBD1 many TGCAGCGTTGAAACCTCCCGGACAGGGGCCACTGAAGCTTTCTTT CSVETSRTGATEAFF
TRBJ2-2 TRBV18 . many TGTGCCAGCACGCAAATTGGGGCCGGGGAGCTGTTTTTT CASTQIGAGELFF
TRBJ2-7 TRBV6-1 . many TGTGCCAGCAGTGATATCGACGAGCAGTACTTC CASSDIDEQYF
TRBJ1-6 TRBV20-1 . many TGCAGTGCCCCTCCGATGGGAGGGACGGATTCACCCCTCCACTTT CSAPPMGGTDSPLHF
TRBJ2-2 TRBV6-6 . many TGTGCCAGCAGTTACCTGCGCCAGACGAACACCGGGGAGCTGTTTTTT CASSYLRQTNTGELFF
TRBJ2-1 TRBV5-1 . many TGCGCCAGCAGCCCGGAGGGAATTGAGCAGTTCTTC CASSPEGIEQFF
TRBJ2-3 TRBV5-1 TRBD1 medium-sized TGCGCCAGCAGCTCAGGACAGGAGACAGATACGCAGTATTTT CASSSGQETDTQYF
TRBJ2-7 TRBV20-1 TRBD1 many TGCAGTGCTAGAGGGGACAGGGGGGTATACGAGCAGTACTTC CSARGDRGVYEQYF
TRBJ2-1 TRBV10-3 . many TGTGCCACCTCAGGGGATTCCTACAATGAGCAGTTCTTC CATSGDSYNEQFF
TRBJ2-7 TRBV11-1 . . TGTGCCAGCAGCCAGGACAGTACCTATACCTACGAGCAGTACTTC CASSQDSTYTYEQYF
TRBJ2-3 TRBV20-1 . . TGCAGTGCTTCCGGGACATCTCCCCGCACAGGGACGCAGTATTTT CSASGTSPRTGTQYF
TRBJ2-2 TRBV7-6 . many TGTGCCAGCAGCTTATCTGGGCAAACAGGGGAGCTGTTTTTT CASSLSGQTGELFF
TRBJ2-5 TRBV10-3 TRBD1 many TGTGCCATCAGTGAGGGAACAGGGGGCGAGACCCAGTACTTC CAISEGTGGETQYF